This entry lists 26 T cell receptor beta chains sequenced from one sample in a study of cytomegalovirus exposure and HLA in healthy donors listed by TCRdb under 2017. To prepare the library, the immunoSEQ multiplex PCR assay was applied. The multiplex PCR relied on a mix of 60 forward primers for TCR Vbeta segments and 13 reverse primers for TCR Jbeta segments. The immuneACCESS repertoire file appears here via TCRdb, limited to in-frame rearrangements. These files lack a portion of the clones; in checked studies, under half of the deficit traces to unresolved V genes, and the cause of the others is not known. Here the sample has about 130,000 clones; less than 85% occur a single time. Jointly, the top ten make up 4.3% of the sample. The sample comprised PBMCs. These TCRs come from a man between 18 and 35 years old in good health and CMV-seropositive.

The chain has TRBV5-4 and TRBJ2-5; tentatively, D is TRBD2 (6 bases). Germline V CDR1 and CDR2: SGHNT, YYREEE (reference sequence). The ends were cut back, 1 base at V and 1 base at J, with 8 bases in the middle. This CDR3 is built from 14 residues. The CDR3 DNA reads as TGTGCCAGCAGCTTGAAGACTAGCCAAGAGACCCAGTACTTC. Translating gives CASSLKTSQETQYF.

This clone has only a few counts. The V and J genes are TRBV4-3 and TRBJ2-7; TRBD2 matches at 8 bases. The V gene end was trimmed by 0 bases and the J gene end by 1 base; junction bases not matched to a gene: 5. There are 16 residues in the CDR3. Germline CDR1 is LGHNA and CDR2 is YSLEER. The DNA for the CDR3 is TGCGCCAGCAGCCAAGAACTAGCGGTTAAATCCTACGAGCAGTACTTC. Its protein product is CASSQELAVKSYEQYF.

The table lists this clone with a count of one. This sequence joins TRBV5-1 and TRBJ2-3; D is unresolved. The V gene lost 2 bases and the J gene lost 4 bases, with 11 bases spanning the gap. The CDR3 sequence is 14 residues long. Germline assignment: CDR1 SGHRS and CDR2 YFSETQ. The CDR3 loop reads CASSLSQKADTQYF. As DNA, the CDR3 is TGCGCCAGCAGCTTATCACAGAAAGCAGATACGCAGTATTTT.

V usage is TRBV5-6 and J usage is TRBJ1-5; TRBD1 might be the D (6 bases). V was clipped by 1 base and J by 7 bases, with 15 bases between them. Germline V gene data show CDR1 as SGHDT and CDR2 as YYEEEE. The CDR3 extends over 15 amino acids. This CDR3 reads CASSLLEGVDQPQHF. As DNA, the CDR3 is TGTGCCAGCAGCTTGCTAGAGGGGGTAGACCAGCCCCAGCATTTT.

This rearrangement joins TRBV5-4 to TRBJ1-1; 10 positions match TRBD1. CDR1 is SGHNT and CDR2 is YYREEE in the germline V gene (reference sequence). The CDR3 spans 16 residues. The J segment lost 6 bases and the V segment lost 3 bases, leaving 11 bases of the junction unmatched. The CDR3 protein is CASSSPGDRGRAEAFF. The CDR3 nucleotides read TGTGCCAGCAGCTCGCCCGGTGACAGGGGGCGAGCTGAAGCTTTCTTT.

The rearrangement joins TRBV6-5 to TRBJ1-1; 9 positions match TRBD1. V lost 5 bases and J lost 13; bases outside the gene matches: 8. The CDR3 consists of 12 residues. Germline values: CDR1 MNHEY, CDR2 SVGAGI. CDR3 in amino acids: CASSHRQGVSFF. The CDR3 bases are TGTGCCAGCAGTCACAGACAGGGGGTAAGTTTCTTT.

The CDR3 DNA reads TGTGCCAGCTCACCGACACCCGCGAACACCGGGGAGCTGTTTTTT. This sequence encodes CASSPTPANTGELFF. The chain combines TRBV18 with TRBJ2-2; no clear D gene. Trimming stripped 3 bases from V and 0 bases from J, with 8 bases between. The V gene's germline CDR1 is KGHSH and CDR2 LQKENI. The CDR3 length is 15 residues.

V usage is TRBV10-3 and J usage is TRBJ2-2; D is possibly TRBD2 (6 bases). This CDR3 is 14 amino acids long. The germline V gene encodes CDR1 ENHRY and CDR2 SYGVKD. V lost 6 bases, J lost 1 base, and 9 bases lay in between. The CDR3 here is CAISDSGNTGELFF. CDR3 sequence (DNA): TGTGCCATCAGCGATAGCGGGAACACCGGGGAGCTGTTTTTT.

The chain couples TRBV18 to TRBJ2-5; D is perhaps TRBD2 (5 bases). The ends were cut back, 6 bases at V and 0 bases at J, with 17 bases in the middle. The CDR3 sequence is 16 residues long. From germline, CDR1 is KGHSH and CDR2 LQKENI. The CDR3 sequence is CASSNTAESDQETQYF. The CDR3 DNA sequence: TGTGCCAGCTCGAACACAGCGGAAAGCGACCAAGAGACCCAGTACTTC.

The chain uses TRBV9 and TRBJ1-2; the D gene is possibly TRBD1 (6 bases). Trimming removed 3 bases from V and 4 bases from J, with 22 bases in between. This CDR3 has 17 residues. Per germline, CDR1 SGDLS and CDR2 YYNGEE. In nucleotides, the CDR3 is TGTGCCAGCAGCGGAGGAAGGACAGACTCAACCTCCTATGGCTACACCTTC. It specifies CASSGGRTDSTSYGYTF.

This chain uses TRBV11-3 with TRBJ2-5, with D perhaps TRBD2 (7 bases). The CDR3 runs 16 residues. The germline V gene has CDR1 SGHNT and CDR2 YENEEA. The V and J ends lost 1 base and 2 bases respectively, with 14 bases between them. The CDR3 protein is CASSLGGRGGQETQYF. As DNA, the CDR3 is TGTGCCAGCAGCTTAGGCGGCAGGGGAGGGCAAGAGACCCAGTACTTC.

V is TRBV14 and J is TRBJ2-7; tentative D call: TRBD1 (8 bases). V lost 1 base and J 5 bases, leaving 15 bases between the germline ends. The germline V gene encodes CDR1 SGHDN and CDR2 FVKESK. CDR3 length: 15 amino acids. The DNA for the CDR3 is TGTGCCAGCAGCCAAGCACAGGGGGGGATCCACGAGCAGTACTTC. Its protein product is CASSQAQGGIHEQYF.

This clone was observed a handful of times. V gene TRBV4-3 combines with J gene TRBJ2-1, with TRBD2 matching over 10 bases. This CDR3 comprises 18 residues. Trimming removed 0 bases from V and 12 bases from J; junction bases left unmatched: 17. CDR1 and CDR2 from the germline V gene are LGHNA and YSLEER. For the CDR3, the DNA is TGCGCCAGCAGCCAAGATCTTAGAAGGACTAGCGGTTTCAGGGGGCAGTTCTTC. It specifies CASSQDLRRTSGFRGQFF.

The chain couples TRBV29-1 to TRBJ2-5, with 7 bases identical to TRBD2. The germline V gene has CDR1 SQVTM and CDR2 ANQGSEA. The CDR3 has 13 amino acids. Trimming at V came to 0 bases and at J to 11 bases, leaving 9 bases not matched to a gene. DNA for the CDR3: TGCAGCGTTGAAGATGTGGCGGGAGCGGTGCAGTACTTC. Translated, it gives CSVEDVAGAVQYF.

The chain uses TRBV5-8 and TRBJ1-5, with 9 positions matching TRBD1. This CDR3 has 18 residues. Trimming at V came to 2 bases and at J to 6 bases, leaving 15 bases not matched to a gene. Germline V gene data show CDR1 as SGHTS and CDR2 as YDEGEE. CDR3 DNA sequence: TGTGCCAGCAGCTTAGAGGGGGCCGGGACAGGGAGGTCTCAGCCCCAGCATTTT. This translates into CASSLEGAGTGRSQPQHF. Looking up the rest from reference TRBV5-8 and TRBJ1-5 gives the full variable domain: EAGVTQSPTHLIKTRGQQATLRCSPISGHTSVYWYQQALGLGLQFLLWYDEGEERNRGNFPPRFSGRQFPNYSSELNVNALELEDSALYLCASSLEGAGTGRSQPQHFGDGTRLSIL.

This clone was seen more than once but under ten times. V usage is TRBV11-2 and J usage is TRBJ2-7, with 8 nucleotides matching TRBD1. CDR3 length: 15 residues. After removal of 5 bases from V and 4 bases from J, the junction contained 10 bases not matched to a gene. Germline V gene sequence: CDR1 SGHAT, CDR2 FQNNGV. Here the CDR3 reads CASSLYQGANYEQYF. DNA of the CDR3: TGTGCCAGCAGCCTCTACCAGGGGGCGAATTACGAGCAGTACTTC.

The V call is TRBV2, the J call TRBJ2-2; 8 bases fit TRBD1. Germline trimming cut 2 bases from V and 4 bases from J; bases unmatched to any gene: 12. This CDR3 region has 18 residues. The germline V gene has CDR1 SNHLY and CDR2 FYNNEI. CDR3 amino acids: CASSESPRTGSVTGELFF. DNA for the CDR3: TGTGCCAGCAGTGAAAGCCCGCGGACAGGGTCGGTCACCGGGGAGCTGTTTTTT.

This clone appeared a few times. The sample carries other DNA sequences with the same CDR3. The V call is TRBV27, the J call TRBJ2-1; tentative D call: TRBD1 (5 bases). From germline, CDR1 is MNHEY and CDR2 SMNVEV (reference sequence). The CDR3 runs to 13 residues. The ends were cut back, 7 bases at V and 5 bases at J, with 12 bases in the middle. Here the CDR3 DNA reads TGTGCCAGCACCCCCGACAGCCACAATGAGCAGTTCTTC. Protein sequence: CASTPDSHNEQFF.

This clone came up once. This CDR3 is CASSGTGREQYF. In nucleotides, the CDR3 is TGTGCCAGCAGCGGGACAGGGCGCGAGCAGTACTTC. This chain joins TRBV5-4 and TRBJ2-7; 9 bases line up with TRBD1. Germline CDR1 SGHNT, CDR2 YYREEE (reference sequence). The CDR3 has 12 amino acids. The ends lost 4 bases at V and 6 bases at J; junction bases unmatched: 2.

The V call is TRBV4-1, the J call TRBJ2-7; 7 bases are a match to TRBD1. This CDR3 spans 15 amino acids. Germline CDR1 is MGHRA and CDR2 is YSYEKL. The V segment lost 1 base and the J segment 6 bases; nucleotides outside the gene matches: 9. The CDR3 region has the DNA TGCGCCAGCAGCCAAGGAGACAGGGTAACTAGCGAGCAGTACTTC. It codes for CASSQGDRVTSEQYF.

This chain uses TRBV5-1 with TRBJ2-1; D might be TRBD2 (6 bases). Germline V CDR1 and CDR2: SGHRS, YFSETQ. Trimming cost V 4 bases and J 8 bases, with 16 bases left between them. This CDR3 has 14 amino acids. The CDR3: CASSRMDYRDEQFF. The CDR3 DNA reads TGCGCCAGCAGCCGAATGGACTATCGGGATGAGCAGTTCTTC.

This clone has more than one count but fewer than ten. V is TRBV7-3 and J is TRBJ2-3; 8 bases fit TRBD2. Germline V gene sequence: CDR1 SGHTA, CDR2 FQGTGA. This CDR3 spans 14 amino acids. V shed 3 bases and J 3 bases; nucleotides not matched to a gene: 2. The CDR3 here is CASSLSGSTDTQYF. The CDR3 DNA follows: TGTGCCAGCAGCTTGAGCGGGAGTACAGATACGCAGTATTTT.

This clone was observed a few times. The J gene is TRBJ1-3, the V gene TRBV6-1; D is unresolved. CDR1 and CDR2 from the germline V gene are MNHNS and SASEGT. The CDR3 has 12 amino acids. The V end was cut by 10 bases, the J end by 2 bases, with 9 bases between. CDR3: CATAGTGNTIYF. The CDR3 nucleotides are TGTGCCACCGCAGGTACTGGAAACACCATATATTTT.

CDR3 sequence: CASRGLIKYEQYF. DNA for the CDR3: TGTGCCAGCAGGGGGCTGATTAAGTACGAGCAGTACTTC. The chain couples TRBV13 to TRBJ2-7; D possibly corresponds to TRBD1 (5 bases). Trimming stripped 6 bases from V and 4 bases from J, with 13 bases between. Germline V gene data show CDR1 as PRHDT and CDR2 as FYEKMQ (reference sequence). This CDR3 comprises 13 residues.

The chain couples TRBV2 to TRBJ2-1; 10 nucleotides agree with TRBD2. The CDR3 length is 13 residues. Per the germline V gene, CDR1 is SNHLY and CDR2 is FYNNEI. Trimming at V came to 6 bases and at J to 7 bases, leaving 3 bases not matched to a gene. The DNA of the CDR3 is TGTGCCAGCAGGCCGACTAGCGGGAATGAGCAGTTCTTC. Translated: CASRPTSGNEQFF.

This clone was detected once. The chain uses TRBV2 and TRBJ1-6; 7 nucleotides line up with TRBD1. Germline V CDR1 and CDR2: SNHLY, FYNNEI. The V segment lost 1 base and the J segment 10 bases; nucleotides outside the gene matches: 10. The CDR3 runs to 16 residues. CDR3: CASSEEGVGGGSPLHF. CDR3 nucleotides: TGTGCCAGCAGTGAAGAGGGAGTAGGGGGCGGATCACCCCTCCACTTT. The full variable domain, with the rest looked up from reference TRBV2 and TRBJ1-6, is EPEVTQTPSHQVTQMGQEVILRCVPISNHLYFYWYRQILGQKVEFLVSFYNNEISEKSEIFDDQFSVERPDGSNFTLKIRSTKLEDSAMYFCASSEEGVGGGSPLHFGNGTRLTVT.